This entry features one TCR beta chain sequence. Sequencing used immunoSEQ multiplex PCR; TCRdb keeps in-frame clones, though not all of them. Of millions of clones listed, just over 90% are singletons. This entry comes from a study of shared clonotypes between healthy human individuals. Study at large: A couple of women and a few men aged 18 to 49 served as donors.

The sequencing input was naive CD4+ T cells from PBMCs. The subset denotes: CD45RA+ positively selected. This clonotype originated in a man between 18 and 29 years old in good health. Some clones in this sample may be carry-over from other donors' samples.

The CDR3 coding sequence is TGTGCCAGCAGAAAAAGCGGGATGGCCACCGGGGAGCTGTTTTTT. Its protein product is CASRKSGMATGELFF. The chain uses TRBV13 and TRBJ2-2; 7 bases align to TRBD2. The CDR3 contains 15 residues. CDR1 and CDR2 (germline): PRHDT, FYEKMQ (reference sequence). After removal of 6 bases from V and 4 bases from J, the junction contained 8 bases not matched to a gene.